This record covers a single T cell receptor (beta chain). Its antigen is currently unknown. The CDR3 totals 16 residues. Per the germline V gene, CDR1 is MNHEY and CDR2 is SMNVEV (reference sequence). With 7 bases clipped from V and 6 bases from J, the junction kept 10 bases outside the gene matches. The sample comes from a study of cytomegalovirus exposure and HLA in healthy donors. Study results and caveats: Under in vitro conditions, three CMV-associated chains were confirmed as specific for CMV antigens.

With 60 Vbeta and 13 Jbeta primers, the PCR was carried out. Produced via immunoSEQ multiplex PCR; TCRdb's table is partial and in-frame only. Of around 180,000 clones in the sample, over 80% were seen once. The rearrangement links TRBV27 to TRBJ2-7; 15 positions agree with TRBD2. Specimen: PBMCs. This clonotype was sampled from a boy younger than 10 in good health and CMV-seronegative. CDR3 amino acids: CASTPGLAGGSGEQYF. The CDR3 DNA is TGTGCCAGCACCCCTGGACTAGCGGGAGGGAGCGGCGAGCAGTACTTC.